This T cell receptor (beta chain) was found in a study of blood T cell repertoires in COVID-19. In the study's own analysis: Nucleated cell counts were estimated from reference gene primer amplification. Repertoires were generated with immunoSEQ multiplex PCR, while TCRdb's copy carries only in-frame clones and drops some. The DNA was the basis for D and trimming; V, J and clone size are from that table. The sample consists of about 220,000 clones, about 79% of them appearing once. Self-reported history from a screening survey and questionnaire set each donor's cohort. Two negative PCRs, clearance, or symptom resolution had been documented for recovered Cohort 3 donors. J was trimmed by 11 bases and V by 3 bases; bases with no gene match: 3. The CDR3 sequence is 12 residues long.

The sequence was obtained from a woman aged 55 to 70 who had recovered from COVID-19. The specimen was PBMCs or T cells enriched from blood (not recorded which). This sequence joins TRBV12-3 or TRBV12-4 and TRBJ1-1; 10 bases line up with TRBD1. CDR3: CASSFSDRGAFF. The DNA for the CDR3 is TGTGCCAGCAGTTTCTCGGACAGGGGGGCTTTCTTT.